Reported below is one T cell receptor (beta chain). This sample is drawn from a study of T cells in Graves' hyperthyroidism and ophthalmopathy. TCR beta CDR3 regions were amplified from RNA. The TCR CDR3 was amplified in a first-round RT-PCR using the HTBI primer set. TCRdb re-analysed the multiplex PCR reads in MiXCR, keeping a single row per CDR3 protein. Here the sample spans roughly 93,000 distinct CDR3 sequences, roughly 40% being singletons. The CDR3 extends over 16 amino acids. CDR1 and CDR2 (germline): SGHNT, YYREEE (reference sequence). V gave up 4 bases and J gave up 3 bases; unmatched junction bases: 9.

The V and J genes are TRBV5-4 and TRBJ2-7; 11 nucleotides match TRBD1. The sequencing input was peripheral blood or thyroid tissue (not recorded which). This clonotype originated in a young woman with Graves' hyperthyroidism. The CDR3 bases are TGTGCCAGCAGCATCGGACAGGGGGCGGGAGTCTACGAGCAGTACTTC. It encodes CASSIGQGAGVYEQYF.